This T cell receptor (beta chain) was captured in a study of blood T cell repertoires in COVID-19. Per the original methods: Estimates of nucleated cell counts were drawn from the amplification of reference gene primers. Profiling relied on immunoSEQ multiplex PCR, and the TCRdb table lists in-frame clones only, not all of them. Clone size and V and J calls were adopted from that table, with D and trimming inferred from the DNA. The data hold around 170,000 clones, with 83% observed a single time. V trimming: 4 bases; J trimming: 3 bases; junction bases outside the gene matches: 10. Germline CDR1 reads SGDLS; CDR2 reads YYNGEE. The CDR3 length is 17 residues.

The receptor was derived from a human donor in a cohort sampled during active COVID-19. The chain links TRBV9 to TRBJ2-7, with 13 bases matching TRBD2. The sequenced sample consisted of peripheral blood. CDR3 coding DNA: TGTGCCAGCAGCCCCGTAAAGACTAGCGGGAGGAACTACGAGCAGTACTTC. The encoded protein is CASSPVKTSGRNYEQYF.